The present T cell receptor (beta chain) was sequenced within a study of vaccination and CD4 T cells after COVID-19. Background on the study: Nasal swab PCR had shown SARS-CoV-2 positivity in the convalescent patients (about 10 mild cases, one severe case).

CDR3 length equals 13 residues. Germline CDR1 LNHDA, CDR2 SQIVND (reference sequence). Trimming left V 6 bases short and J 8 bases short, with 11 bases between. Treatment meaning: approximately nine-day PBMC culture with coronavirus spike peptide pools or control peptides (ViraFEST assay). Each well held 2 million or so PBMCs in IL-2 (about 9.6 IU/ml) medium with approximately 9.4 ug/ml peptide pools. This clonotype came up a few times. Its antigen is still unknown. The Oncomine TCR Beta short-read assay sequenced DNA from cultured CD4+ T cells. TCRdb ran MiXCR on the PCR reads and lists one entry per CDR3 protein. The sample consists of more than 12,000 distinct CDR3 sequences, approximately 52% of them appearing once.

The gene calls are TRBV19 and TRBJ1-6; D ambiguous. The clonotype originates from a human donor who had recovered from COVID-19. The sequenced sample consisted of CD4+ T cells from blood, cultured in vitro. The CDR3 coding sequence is TGTGCCAGTAGGACTACAAGGGATTCACCCCTCCACTTT. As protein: CASRTTRDSPLHF.